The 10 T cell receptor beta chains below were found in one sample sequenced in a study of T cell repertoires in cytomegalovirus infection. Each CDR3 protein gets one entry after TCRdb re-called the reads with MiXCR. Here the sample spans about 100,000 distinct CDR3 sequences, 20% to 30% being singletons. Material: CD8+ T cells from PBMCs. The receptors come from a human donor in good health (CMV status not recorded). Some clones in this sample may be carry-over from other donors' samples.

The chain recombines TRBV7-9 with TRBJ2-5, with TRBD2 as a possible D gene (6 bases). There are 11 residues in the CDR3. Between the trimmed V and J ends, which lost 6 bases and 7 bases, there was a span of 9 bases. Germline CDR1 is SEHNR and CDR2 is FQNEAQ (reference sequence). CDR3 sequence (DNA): TGTGCCAGCAGTCCCGGGGGGACCCAGTACTTC. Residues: CASSPGGTQYF.

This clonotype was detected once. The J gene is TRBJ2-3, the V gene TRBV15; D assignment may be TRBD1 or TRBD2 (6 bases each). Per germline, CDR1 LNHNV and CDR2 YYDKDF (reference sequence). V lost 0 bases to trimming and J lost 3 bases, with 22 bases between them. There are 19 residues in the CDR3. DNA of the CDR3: TGTGCCACCAGCAGAGATAAGGGTCTCGGGGGCGCTTGGACAGATACGCAGTATTTT. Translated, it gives CATSRDKGLGGAWTDTQYF.

CDR3 sequence (DNA): TGTGCCAGTCGGAAAGGCAGTAGCTCCTACAATGAGCAGTTCTTC. This sequence encodes CASRKGSSSYNEQFF. V is TRBV12-3 or TRBV12-4 and J is TRBJ2-1; no definite D call. The CDR3 is 15 residues long. Trimming cost V 9 bases and J 0 bases, with 15 bases left between them.

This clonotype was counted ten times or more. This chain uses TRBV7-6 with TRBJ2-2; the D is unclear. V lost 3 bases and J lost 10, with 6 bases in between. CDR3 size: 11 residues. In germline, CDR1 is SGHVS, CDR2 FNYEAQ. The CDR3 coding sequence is TGTGCCAGCAGCTTCGGCTTGGAGCTGTTTTTT. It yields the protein CASSFGLELFF. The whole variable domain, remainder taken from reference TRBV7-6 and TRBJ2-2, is GAGVSQSPRYKVTKRGQDVALRCDPISGHVSLYWYRQALGQGPEFLTYFNYEAQQDKSGLPNDRFSAERPEGSISTLTIQRTEQRDSAMYRCASSFGLELFFGEGSRLTVL.

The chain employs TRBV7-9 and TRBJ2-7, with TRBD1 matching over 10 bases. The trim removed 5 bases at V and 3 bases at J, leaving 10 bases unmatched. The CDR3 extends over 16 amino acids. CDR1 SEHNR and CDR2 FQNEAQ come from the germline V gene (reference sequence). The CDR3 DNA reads TGTGCCAGCAGCCCTCCGAGTGGGACAGGGGTCTACGAGCAGTACTTC. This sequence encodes CASSPPSGTGVYEQYF.

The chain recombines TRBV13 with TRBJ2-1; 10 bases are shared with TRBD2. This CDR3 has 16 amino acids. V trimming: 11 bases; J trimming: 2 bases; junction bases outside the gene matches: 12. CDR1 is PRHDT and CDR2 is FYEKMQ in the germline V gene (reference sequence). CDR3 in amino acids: CASRATSGTTYNEQFF. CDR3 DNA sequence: TGTGCCTCTCGGGCAACTAGCGGGACCACCTACAATGAGCAGTTCTTC. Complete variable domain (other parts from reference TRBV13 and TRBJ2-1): AAGVIQSPRHLIKEKRETATLKCYPIPRHDTVYWYQQGPGQDPQFLISFYEKMQSDKGSIPDRFSAQQFSDYHSELNMSSLELGDSALYFCASRATSGTTYNEQFFGPGTRLTVL.

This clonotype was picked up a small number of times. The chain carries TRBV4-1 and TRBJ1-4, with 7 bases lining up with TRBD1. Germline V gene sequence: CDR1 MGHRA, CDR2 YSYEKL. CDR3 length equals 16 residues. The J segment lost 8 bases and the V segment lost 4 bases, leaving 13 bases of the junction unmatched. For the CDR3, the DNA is TGCGCCAGCAGCCGTATACCGGACAGGCGGTCGGAAAAACTGTTTTTT. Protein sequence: CASSRIPDRRSEKLFF.

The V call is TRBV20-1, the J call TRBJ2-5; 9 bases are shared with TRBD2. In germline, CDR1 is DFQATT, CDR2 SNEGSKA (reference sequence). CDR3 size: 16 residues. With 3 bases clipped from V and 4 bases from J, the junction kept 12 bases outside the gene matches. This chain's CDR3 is CSARGPGLAVGETQYF. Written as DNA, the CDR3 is TGCAGTGCTAGGGGACCGGGACTAGCAGTTGGAGAGACCCAGTACTTC.

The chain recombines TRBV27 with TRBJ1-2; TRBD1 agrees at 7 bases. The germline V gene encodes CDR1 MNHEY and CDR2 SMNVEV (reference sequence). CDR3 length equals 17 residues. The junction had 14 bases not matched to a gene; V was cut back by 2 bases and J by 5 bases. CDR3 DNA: TGTGCCAGCAGTTTAACTACGCCCGGAGGGGGCGCGTATGGCTACACCTTC. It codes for CASSLTTPGGGAYGYTF.

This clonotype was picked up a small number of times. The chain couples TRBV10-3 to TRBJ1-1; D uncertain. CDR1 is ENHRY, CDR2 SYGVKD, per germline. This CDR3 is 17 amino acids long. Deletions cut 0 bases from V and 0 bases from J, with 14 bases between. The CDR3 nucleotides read TGTGCCATCAGTGAGTCTGCCGGAACTATCCTGAACACTGAAGCTTTCTTT. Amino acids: CAISESAGTILNTEAFF.